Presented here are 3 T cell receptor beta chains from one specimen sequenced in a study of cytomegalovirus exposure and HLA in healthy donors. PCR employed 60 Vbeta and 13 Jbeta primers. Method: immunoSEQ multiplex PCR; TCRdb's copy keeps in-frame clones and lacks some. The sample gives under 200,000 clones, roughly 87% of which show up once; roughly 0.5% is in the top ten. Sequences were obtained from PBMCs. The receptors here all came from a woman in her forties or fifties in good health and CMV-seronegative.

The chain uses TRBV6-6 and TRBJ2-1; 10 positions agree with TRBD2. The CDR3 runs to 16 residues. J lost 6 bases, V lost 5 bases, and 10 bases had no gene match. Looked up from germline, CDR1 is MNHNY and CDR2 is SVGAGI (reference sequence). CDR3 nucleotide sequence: TGTGCCAGCAGTACAGCAGCGGGAGGGCCGAGCAATGAGCAGTTCTTC. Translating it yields CASSTAAGGPSNEQFF.

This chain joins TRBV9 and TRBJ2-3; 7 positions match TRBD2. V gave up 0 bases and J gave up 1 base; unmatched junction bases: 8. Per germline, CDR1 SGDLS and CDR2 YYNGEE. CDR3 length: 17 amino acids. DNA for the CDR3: TGTGCCAGCAGCGTAGCTACCGCGGGAGCGGGCACAGATACGCAGTATTTT. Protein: CASSVATAGAGTDTQYF. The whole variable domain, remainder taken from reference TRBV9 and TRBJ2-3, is DSGVTQTPKHLITATGQRVTLRCSPRSGDLSVYWYQQSLDQGLQFLIQYYNGEERAKGNILERFSAQQFPDLHSELNLSSLELGDSALYFCASSVATAGAGTDTQYFGPGTRLTVL.

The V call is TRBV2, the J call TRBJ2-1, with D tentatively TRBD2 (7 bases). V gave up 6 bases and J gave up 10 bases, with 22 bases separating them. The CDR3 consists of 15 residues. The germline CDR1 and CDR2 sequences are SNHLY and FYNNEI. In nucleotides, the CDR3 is TGTGCCAGCAGGGTCTCTGCGGGGGCTCCGTTGGAGCAGTTCTTC. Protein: CASRVSAGAPLEQFF.